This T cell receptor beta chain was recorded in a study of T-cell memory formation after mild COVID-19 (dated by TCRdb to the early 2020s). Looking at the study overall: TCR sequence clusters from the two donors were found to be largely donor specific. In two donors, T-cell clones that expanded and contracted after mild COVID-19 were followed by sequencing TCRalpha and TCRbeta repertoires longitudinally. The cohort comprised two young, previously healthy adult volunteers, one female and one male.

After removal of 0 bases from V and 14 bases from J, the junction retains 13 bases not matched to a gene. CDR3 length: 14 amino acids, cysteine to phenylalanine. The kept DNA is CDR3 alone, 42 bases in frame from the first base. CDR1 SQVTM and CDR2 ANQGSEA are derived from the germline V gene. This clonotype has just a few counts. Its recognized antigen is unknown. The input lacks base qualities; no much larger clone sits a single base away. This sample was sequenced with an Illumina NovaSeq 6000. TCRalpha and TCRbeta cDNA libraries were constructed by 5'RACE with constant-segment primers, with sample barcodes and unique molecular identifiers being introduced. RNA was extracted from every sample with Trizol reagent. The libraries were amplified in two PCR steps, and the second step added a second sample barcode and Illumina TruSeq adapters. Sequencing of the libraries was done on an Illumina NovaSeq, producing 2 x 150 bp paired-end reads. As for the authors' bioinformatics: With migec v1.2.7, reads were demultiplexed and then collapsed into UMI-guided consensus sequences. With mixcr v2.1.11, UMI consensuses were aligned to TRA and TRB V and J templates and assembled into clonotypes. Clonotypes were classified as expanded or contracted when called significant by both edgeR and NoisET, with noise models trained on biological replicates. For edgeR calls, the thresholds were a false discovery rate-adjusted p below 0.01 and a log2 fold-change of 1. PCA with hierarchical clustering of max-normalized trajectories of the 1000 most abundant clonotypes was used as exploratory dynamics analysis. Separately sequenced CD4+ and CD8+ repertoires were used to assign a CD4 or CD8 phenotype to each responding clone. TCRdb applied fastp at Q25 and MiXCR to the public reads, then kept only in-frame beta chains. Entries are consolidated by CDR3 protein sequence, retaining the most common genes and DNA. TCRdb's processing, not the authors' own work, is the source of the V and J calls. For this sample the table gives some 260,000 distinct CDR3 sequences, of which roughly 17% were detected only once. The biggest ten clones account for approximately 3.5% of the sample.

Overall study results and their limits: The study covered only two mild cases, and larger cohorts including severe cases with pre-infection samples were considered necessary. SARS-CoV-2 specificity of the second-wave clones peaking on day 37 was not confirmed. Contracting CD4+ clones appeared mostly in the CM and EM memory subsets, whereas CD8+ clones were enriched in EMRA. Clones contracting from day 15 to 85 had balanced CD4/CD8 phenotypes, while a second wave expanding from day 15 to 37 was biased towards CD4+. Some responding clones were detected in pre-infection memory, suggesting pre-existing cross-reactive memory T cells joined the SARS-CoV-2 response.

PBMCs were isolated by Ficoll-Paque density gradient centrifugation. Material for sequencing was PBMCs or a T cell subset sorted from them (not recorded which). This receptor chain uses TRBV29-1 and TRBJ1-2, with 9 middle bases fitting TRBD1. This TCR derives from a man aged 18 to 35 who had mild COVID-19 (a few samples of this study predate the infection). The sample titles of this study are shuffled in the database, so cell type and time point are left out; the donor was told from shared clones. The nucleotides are TGCAGCGTTGAAGAAACCGGACAGGGGACTATTCAAACCTTC. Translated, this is CSVEETGQGTIQTF.